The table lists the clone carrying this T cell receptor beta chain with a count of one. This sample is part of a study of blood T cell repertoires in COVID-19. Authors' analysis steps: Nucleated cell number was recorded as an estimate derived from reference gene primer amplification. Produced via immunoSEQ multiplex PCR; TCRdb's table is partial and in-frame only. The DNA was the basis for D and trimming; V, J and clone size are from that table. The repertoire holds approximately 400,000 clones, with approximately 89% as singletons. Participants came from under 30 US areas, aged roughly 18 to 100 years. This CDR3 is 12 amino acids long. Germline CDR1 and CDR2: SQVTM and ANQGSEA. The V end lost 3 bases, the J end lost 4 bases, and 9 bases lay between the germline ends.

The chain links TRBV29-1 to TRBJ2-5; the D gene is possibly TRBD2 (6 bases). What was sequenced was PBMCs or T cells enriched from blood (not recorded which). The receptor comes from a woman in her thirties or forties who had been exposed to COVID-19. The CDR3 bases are TGCAGCGTTGACGGGGGTAGAGAGACCCAGTACTTC. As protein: CSVDGGRETQYF.